This T cell receptor (beta chain) was captured in a study of T cells in Graves' hyperthyroidism and ophthalmopathy. The CDR3 contains 15 residues. V lost 4 bases and J lost 2, with 12 bases in between. Amplified regions were TCR beta CDR3 sequences from RNA transcripts. Initially, a first-round RT-PCR of the TCR CDR3 employed the HTBI primer set. TCRdb reanalysed the multiplex PCR reads using MiXCR and keeps one entry per CDR3 protein. The sample has 730,000 or so distinct CDR3 sequences, 15% to 20% seen once; the top ten hold around 15%. This clonotype was recorded many times. Participants, patients aged 18 to 65, had newly diagnosed hyperthyroidism with a duration under 2 months. Orbital computed tomography and thyroid ultrasound, together with serum TRAb and thyroxine and clinical symptoms, were used for diagnoses. Initially, at the first diagnosis of hyperthyroidism and before any ophthalmopathy symptoms, blood was sampled.

Sequencing was carried out using blood. The receptor's source is a woman in her forties or fifties with Graves' hyperthyroidism that later progressed to Graves' ophthalmopathy. The chain is built from TRBV12-3 or TRBV12-4 and TRBJ2-1, with a weak D call TRBD1 (6 bases). Here the CDR3 DNA reads TGTGCCAGCAGTTCAGGACAGCGAGCCTACAATGAGCAGTTCTTC. Residues: CASSSGQRAYNEQFF.